These T cell receptor beta chains were read from a single sample in a study of T cell changes during pregnancy in multiple sclerosis. The protocol was immunoSEQ multiplex PCR, while the TCRdb copy is restricted to in-frame clones and leaves out a portion. The sample includes about 76,000 clones, around 90% seen only once; the top ten take approximately 1.6%. Sequences were derived from peripheral blood, sampled in the first trimester of pregnancy. These receptors were obtained from a female donor in good health, enrolled as a control in a pregnancy study. Both conserved end residues are part of each CDR3. The D gene is left open where the match is weak. Part of the rows lack a size; the others show once, few, many or a class for expanded clones.

v_call: TRBV29-1; j_call: TRBJ2-2; d_call: TRBD1; clone_size: -; cdr3_nt: TGCAGCGCCCGGACAGGGGGGACCGGGGAGCTGTTTTTT; cdr3_aa: CSARTGGTGELFF
v_call: TRBV4-1; j_call: TRBJ2-1; d_call: -; clone_size: -; cdr3_nt: TGCGCCAGCAGCCAAGACCAGGGCCTTCCCTACAATGAGCAGTTCTTC; cdr3_aa: CASSQDQGLPYNEQFF
v_call: TRBV19; j_call: TRBJ2-3; d_call: -; clone_size: -; cdr3_nt: TGTGCCAGTAGTATCGCCGGAGGGGGCACAGATACGCAGTATTTT; cdr3_aa: CASSIAGGGTDTQYF
v_call: TRBV27; j_call: TRBJ2-7; d_call: TRBD2; clone_size: -; cdr3_nt: TGTGCCAGCAGTCCGGGGACTAGCACCGACGAGCAGTACTTC; cdr3_aa: CASSPGTSTDEQYF
v_call: TRBV2; j_call: TRBJ2-2; d_call: -; clone_size: -; cdr3_nt: TGTGCCAGCAGTGAGGGACACGCCGGGGAGCTGTTTTTT; cdr3_aa: CASSEGHAGELFF
v_call: TRBV5-1; j_call: TRBJ1-2; d_call: -; clone_size: -; cdr3_nt: TGCGCCAGCAGCTTGGGCAGGGGTAACTATGGCTACACCTTC; cdr3_aa: CASSLGRGNYGYTF
v_call: TRBV6-1; j_call: TRBJ1-5; d_call: -; clone_size: -; cdr3_nt: TGTGCCAGCAGATCCCTCCGGGACTCCGGTCTGCCCCAGCATTTT; cdr3_aa: CASRSLRDSGLPQHF
v_call: TRBV13; j_call: TRBJ2-1; d_call: -; clone_size: -; cdr3_nt: TGTGCCAGCAGCTTAGTAGGAGGACGCCCTGGGAATGAGCAGTTCTTC; cdr3_aa: CASSLVGGRPGNEQFF
v_call: TRBV27; j_call: TRBJ2-7; d_call: -; clone_size: -; cdr3_nt: TGTGCCAGCAGTTCCCAGGGTTATGGCTACGAGCAGTACTTC; cdr3_aa: CASSSQGYGYEQYF
v_call: TRBV11-2; j_call: TRBJ2-7; d_call: -; clone_size: -; cdr3_nt: TGTGCCAGCAGCTTAGGAGTGATGTACGAGCAGTACTTC; cdr3_aa: CASSLGVMYEQYF
v_call: TRBV28; j_call: TRBJ2-2; d_call: TRBD2; clone_size: -; cdr3_nt: TGTGCCAGCAGCCGGACTAGCGGGAATGTTTACACCGGGGAGCTGTTTTTT; cdr3_aa: CASSRTSGNVYTGELFF
v_call: TRBV5-4; j_call: TRBJ2-3; d_call: -; clone_size: once; cdr3_nt: TGTGCCAGCAGACTTACGACCACCGGGAGAGGGGGCACAGATACGCAGTATTTT; cdr3_aa: CASRLTTTGRGGTDTQYF
v_call: TRBV29-1; j_call: TRBJ2-7; d_call: -; clone_size: -; cdr3_nt: TGCAGCGCCGTGTCAGATACAACCTACGAGCAGTACTTC; cdr3_aa: CSAVSDTTYEQYF
v_call: TRBV2; j_call: TRBJ2-2; d_call: -; clone_size: -; cdr3_nt: TGTGCCAGCAGTGATGGGCAGGGGAGCACCGGGGAGCTGTTTTTT; cdr3_aa: CASSDGQGSTGELFF